This TCR beta chain comes out of a study of identical twins. Notes on the study in general: The same donors were not followed; conclusions instead depended on cross-sectional statistical analysis.

Germline V gene sequence: CDR1 SGHRS, CDR2 YFSETQ. Trimming shortened V by 3 bases and J by 0 bases, and 13 bases separated the two germline ends. The CDR3 totals 16 residues. Points on this clonotype: The antigen is not known.

Template switching supplied a universal primer site; unique molecular identifiers were carried on the cDNA. TCRdb recomputed calls from the 5' RACE reads with MiXCR, one row per CDR3 protein. The sample shows fewer than 550,000 distinct CDR3 sequences, roughly an eighth of them seen only once. Separately, the same data were catalogued under a study of yellow fever vaccine responses in identical twins.

The origin of this receptor is a woman younger than 30 in good health. This chain uses TRBV5-1 with TRBJ2-1, with D perhaps matching TRBD2 (6 bases). The sequenced sample was CD4+ T cells sorted from blood. In DNA, the CDR3 is TGCGCCAGCAGCTGGGTCGCGGGATCCTCCTACAATGAGCAGTTCTTC. This translates into CASSWVAGSSYNEQFF.